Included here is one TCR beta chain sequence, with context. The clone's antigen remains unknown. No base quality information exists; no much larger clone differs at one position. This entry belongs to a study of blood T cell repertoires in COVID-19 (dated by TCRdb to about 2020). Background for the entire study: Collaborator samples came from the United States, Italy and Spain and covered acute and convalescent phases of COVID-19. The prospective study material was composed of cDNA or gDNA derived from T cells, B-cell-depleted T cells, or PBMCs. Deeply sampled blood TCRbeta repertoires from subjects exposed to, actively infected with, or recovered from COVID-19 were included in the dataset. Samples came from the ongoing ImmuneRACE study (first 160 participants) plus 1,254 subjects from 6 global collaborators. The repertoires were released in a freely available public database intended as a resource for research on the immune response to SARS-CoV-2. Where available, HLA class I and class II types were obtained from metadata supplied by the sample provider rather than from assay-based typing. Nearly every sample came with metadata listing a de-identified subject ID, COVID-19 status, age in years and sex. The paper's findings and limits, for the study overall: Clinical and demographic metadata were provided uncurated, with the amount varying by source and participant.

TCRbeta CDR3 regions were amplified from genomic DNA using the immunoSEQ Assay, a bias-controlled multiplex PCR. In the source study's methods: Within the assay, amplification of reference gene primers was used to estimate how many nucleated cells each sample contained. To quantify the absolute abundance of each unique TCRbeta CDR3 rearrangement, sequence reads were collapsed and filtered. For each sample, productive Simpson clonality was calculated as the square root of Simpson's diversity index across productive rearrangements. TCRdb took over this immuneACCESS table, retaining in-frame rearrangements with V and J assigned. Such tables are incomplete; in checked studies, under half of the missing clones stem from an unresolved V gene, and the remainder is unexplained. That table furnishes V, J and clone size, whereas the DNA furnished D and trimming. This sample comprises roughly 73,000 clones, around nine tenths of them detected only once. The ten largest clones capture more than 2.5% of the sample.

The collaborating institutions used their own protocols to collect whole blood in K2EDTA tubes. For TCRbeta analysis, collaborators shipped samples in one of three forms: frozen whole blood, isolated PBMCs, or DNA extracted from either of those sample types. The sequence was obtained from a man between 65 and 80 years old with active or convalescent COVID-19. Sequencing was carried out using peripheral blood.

The sequenced DNA: TGTGCCTGGAGTGGTGACAGGGAGAACGAGCAGTACTTC. This codes for CAWSGDRENEQYF. The sequence links TRBV30 to TRBJ2-7; TRBD1 matches 7 bases in the middle. The germline V gene (reference sequence) provides CDR1 GTSNPN and CDR2 SVGIG. Including the terminal cysteine and phenylalanine, the CDR3 comprises 13 residues. The read is trimmed to its CDR3 DNA, 39 bases read in frame from base 1. The germline V and J ends show losses of 1 base and 5 bases respectively, and no gene match explains 5 bases of the junction.